The TCR beta chain under discussion was sequenced for a study of shared clonotypes between healthy human individuals. On sorted subsets, replicate PCRs used about 180 ng DNA, or 27,000 or so T cell genomes. Produced via immunoSEQ multiplex PCR; TCRdb's table is partial and in-frame only. This table holds about 680,000 clones, about three quarters found once. This clone was counted a single time. J gave up 4 bases and V 3 bases, and 8 bases lay outside the gene matches. CDR3 size: 16 residues. Germline values: CDR1 MGHRA, CDR2 YSYEKL. V and J are TRBV4-1 and TRBJ2-2; 7 bases map to TRBD1. The TCR sequence derives from a woman under 40 in good health. Sequencing was carried out using memory CD4+ T cells sorted from blood. Described subset: CD45RA-negative fraction. The CDR3 nucleotides read TGCGCCAGCAGCCACAGACAGGGTTTTGTCACCGGGGAGCTGTTTTTT. Its protein product is CASSHRQGFVTGELFF.